The present TCR beta chain was sequenced within a study of OX40 agonist ivuxolimab in advanced cancers. The germline V gene encodes CDR1 LNHDA and CDR2 SQIVND (reference sequence). CDR3 length equals 17 residues. V lost 0 bases and J lost 7, with 18 bases in between. Using immunoSEQ multiplex PCR, the repertoire was profiled, and TCRdb retains in-frame clones only, with some absent. The sample lists around 60,000 clones; about nine tenths were seen once. This receptor was identified in an adult with an advanced solid tumor such as melanoma, head and neck, liver or kidney cancer. The input for sequencing was CD4+ or CD8+ T cells sorted from blood, taken in a trial of the OX40 agonist ivuxolimab. This rearrangement joins TRBV19 to TRBJ1-4; the D is unclear. The CDR3 region is CASSIDLGRLGGEKLFF. CDR3 coding DNA: TGTGCCAGTAGTATAGATCTAGGGCGACTCGGCGGTGAAAAACTGTTTTTT.